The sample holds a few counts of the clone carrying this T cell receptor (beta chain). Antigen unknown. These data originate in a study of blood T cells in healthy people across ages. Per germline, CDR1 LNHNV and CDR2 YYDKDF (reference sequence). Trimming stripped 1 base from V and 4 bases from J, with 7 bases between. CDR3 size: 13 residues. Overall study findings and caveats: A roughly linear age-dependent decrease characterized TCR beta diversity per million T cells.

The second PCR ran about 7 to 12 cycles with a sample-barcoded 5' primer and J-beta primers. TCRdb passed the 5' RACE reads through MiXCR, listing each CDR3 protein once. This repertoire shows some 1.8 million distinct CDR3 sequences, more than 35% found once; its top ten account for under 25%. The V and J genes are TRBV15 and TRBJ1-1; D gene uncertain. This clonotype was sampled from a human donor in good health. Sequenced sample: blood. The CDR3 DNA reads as TGTGCCACCAGCAGAGTCCTTCTCACTGAAGCTTTCTTT. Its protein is CATSRVLLTEAFF.